These T cell receptor beta chains were read from a single sample in a study of T cell changes during pregnancy in multiple sclerosis. Libraries were prepared by immunoSEQ multiplex PCR; TCRdb keeps only in-frame clonotypes and omits some of them. This sample has about 74,000 clones, with roughly 91% found just once. This specimen was peripheral blood, taken in the third trimester of pregnancy. The receptors stem from a female donor with multiple sclerosis, enrolled in a pregnancy study. Both conserved end residues are part of each CDR3. The D gene is left open where the match is weak. Not all rows give a size; the values are once, few, many and, for expanded clones, a class.

v_gene: TRBV29-1; j_gene: TRBJ1-1; abundance: .; len: 14; d_gene: .; CDR3aa: CSVGGPGMNTEAFF; CDR3nt: TGCAGCGTTGGCGGCCCAGGGATGAACACTGAAGCTTTCTTT
v_gene: TRBV6-4; j_gene: TRBJ1-5; abundance: .; len: 15; d_gene: .; CDR3aa: CASSESGGASQPQHF; CDR3nt: TGTGCCAGCAGTGAGAGTGGAGGGGCCAGCCAGCCCCAGCATTTT
v_gene: TRBV5-6; j_gene: TRBJ2-7; abundance: .; len: 14; d_gene: TRBD1; CDR3aa: CASSFGQENYEQYF; CDR3nt: TGTGCCAGCAGCTTCGGACAGGAAAACTACGAGCAGTACTTC
v_gene: TRBV11-3; j_gene: TRBJ2-1; abundance: .; len: 15; d_gene: .; CDR3aa: CASSLVGGSYNEQFF; CDR3nt: TGTGCCAGCAGCTTAGTGGGGGGCTCCTACAATGAGCAGTTCTTC
v_gene: TRBV7-3; j_gene: TRBJ2-1; abundance: .; len: 18; d_gene: TRBD2; CDR3aa: CASSPGGTSGVGFNEQFF; CDR3nt: TGTGCCAGCAGCCCAGGGGGGACTAGCGGGGTAGGGTTCAATGAGCAGTTCTTC
v_gene: TRBV27; j_gene: TRBJ1-6; abundance: few; len: 14; d_gene: TRBD1; CDR3aa: CASNSGQINSPLHF; CDR3nt: TGTGCCAGCAACTCGGGACAGATCAATTCACCCCTCCACTTT
v_gene: TRBV27; j_gene: TRBJ2-3; abundance: .; len: 14; d_gene: .; CDR3aa: CASSLRGAADTQYF; CDR3nt: TGTGCCAGCAGTCTCAGGGGAGCCGCAGATACGCAGTATTTT
v_gene: TRBV27; j_gene: TRBJ2-7; abundance: .; len: 14; d_gene: .; CDR3aa: CASSLWGTPYEQYF; CDR3nt: TGTGCCAGCAGTTTATGGGGCACACCCTACGAGCAGTACTTC
v_gene: TRBV19; j_gene: TRBJ1-2; abundance: .; len: 16; d_gene: TRBD1; CDR3aa: CASSIGPRDRGNGYTF; CDR3nt: TGTGCCAGTAGTATTGGACCCCGTGACAGGGGAAATGGCTACACCTTC
v_gene: TRBV19; j_gene: TRBJ1-2; abundance: once; len: 12; d_gene: .; CDR3aa: CASSIRDYGYTF; CDR3nt: TGTGCCAGTAGTATTAGAGATTATGGCTACACCTTC